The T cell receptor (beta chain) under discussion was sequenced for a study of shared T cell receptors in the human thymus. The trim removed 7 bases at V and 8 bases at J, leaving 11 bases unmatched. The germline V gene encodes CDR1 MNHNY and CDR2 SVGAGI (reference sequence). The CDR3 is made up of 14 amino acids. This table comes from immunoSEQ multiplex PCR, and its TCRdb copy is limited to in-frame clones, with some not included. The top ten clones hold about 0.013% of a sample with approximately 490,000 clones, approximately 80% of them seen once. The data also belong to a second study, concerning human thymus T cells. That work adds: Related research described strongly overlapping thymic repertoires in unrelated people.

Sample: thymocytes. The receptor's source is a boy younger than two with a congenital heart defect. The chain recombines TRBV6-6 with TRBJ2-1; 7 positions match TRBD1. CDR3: CASTDPQGEYEQFF. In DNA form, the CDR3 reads TGTGCCAGCACCGACCCTCAGGGGGAATATGAGCAGTTCTTC.